The sequence of this TCR beta chain was determined in a study of CD8+ T cells in alopecia areata. Broader study findings: Patients shared TCRs less clearly than mice did, possibly owing to HLA. Tofacitinib significantly brought down scalp clonality and expanded CD8+ clones among top 100.

As to treatment: oral pan-JAK inhibitor, 5-10 mg twice daily. It was from PBMCs that CD4+ and CD8+ T cells were sorted. Trimming took 3 bases from V and 8 from J; bases not matched to a gene: 8. The CDR3 runs 15 residues. Germline V CDR1 and CDR2: SGDLS, YYNGEE. cDNA reverse transcribed from extracted RNA served as the sequencing template. The data were produced by immunoSEQ multiplex PCR, yet TCRdb's version contains in-frame clones alone and is incomplete. The table includes tens of thousands of clones, around 60% detected once. Details on this clone: As yet, its antigen is unknown.

The clonotype comes from a human donor with alopecia areata. The genes are TRBV9 and TRBJ2-2; 9 nucleotides agree with TRBD1. Sequencing was performed on CD8+ T cells sorted from blood, taken at week 24, from a patient treated with tofacitinib. CDR3 amino acids: CASSAPGQGIGELFF. In DNA, the CDR3 is TGTGCCAGCAGCGCCCCGGGACAGGGAATAGGGGAGCTGTTTTTT.